The TCR beta chain described here comes from a study of vaccination and CD4 T cells after COVID-19. Study information: Post-COVID draws followed diagnosis by a median 101 days (range 35 to 161). Blood was drawn a median roughly 68 days post second dose, range 14 to 241.

Trimming shortened V by 3 bases and J by 0 bases, and 12 bases separated the two germline ends. The CDR3 is made up of 15 amino acids. The germline gives CDR1 MDHEN, CDR2 SYDVKM. Cultured CD4+ T cell DNA was sequenced using the Oncomine TCR Beta short-read assay. One entry per CDR3 protein, called by TCRdb with MiXCR from the PCR reads. This sample has 7,600 or so distinct CDR3 sequences, with around 58% found just once. Treatment given: approximately nine-day PBMC culture with coronavirus spike peptide pools or control peptides (ViraFEST assay). Once peptide pools had expanded antigen-specific T cells, ViraFEST sequenced TCRs. On this clonotype: Its antigen is still unknown.

The sequence came from a human donor who had recovered from COVID-19. The source material was CD4+ T cells from blood, cultured in vitro. The rearrangement joins TRBV28 to TRBJ2-7; D is ambiguous. CDR3 residues: CASSFTDRSSYEQYF. In nucleotides, the CDR3 is TGTGCCAGCAGTTTCACCGACCGAAGCTCCTACGAGCAGTACTTC.